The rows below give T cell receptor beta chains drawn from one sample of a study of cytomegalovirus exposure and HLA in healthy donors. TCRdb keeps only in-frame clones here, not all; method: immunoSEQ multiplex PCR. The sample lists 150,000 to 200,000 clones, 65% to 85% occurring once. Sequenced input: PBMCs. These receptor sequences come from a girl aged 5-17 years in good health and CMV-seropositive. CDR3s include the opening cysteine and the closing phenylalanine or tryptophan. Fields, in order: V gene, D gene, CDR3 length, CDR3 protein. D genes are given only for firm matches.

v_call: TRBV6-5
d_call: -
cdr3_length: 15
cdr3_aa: CASSYQAHLSPEQYF

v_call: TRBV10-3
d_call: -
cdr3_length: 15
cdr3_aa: CAISENPTGQETQYF

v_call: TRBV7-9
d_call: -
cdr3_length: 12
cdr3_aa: CSSSPDFNEQFF

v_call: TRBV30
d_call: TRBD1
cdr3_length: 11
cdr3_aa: CAWRDSYEQYF

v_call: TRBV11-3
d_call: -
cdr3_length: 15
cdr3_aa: CASSLGTGMNTEAFF

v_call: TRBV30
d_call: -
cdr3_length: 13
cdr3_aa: CAWRLTGQETQYF

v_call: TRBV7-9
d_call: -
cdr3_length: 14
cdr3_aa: CASSLARENEKLFF

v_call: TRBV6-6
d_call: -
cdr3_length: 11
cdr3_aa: CASSPGGELFF

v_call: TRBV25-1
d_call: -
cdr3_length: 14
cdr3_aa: CASSENRVTDTQYF

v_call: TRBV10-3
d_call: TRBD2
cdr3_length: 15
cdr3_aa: CAISGTSGSTDTQYF

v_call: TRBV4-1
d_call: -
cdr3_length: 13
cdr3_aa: CASSQDTADTQYF

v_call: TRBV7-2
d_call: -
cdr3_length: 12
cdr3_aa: CASSLAGSPQYF

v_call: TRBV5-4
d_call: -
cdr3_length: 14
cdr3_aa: CASSSYRAPYEQYF

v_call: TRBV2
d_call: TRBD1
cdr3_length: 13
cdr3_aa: CASERTGQETQYF

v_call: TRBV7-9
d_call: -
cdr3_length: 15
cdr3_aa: CASSPTTGSNQPQHF

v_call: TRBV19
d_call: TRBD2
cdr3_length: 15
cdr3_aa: CASSISGTSYGELFF

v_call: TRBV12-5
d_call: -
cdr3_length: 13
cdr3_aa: CASGPGQPYGYTF

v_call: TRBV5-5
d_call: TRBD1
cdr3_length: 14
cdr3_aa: CASSLTGGREKLFF

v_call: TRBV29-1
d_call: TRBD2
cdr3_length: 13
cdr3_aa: CSSPTSGRSEQFF

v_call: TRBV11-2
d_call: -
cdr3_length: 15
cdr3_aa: CASSLLGTSTDTQYF

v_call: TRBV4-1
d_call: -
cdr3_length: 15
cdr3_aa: CASSQVGAAGYGYTF

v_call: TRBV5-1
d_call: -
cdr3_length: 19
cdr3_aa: CASSPHRGSAGANTGELFF

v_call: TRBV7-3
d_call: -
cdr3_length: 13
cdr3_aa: CASSLQRNTEAFF

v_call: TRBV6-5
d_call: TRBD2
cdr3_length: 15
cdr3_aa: CASKHRLGGWAEQYF

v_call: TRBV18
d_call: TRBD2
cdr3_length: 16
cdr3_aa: CASSPPQLAVYNEQFF

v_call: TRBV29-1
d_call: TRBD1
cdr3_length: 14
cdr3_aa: CSVEVSGTGTGYTF

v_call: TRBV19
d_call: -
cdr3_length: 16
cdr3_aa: CASSITGLSSTDTQYF

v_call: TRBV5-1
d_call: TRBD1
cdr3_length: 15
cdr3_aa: CASSLIWTGNTEAFF

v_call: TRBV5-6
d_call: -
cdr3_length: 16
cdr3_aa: CASSRTIGVASYEQYF

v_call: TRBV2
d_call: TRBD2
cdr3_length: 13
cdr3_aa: CATLAGSTDTQYF

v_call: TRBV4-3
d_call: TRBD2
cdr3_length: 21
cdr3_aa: CASSQFPGLLAGRRGTDTQYF

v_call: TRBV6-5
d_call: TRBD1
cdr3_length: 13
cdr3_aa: CASGTGGFYGYTF

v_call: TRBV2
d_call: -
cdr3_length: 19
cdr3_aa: CASSERSGAGIISNQPQHF

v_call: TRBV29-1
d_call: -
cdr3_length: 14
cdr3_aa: CSVPREYHTGELFF

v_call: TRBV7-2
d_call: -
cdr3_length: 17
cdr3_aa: CASSLEGAGATKNIQYF